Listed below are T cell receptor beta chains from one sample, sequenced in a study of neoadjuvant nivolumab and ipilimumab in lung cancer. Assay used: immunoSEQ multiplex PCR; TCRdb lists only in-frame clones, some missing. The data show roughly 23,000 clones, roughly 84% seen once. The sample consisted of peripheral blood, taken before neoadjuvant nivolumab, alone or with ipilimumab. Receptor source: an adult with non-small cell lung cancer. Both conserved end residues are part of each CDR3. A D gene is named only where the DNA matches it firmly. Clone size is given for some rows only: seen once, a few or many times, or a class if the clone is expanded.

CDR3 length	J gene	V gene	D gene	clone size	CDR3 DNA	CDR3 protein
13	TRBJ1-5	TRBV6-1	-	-	TGTGCCAGCAGTGAAGGGGGTAACCAGCCCCAGCATTTT	CASSEGGNQPQHF
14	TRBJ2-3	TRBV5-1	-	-	TGCGCCAGCAGCTCTGACAGCGGTGCAGATACGCAGTATTTT	CASSSDSGADTQYF
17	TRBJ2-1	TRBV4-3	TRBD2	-	TGCGCCAGCAGCCCCGGACTAGCGGGAGGGGGGTACGATGAGCAGTTCTTC	CASSPGLAGGGYDEQFF
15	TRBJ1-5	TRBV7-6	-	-	TGTGCCAGCAGCTTAGGAGCCCCTCCGGGGCAGCCCCAGCATTTT	CASSLGAPPGQPQHF
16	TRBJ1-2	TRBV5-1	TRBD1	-	TGCGCCAGCAGCTTTGCAATGACAGGGGATAACTATGGCTACACCTTC	CASSFAMTGDNYGYTF
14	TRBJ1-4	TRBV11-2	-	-	TGTGCCAGCAGCATGGGACAAATCGGAGAAAAACTGTTTTTT	CASSMGQIGEKLFF
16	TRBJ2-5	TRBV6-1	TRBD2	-	TGTGCCAGCAGTGAATCAGCGGGGGGTTTCCAAGAGACCCAGTACTTC	CASSESAGGFQETQYF
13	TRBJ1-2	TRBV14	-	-	TGTGCCAGCAGCCAAGACCAAAACTATGGCTACACCTTC	CASSQDQNYGYTF
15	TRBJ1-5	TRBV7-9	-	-	TGTGCCAGCAGCTTAGGGGCAGGCCTGAATCAGCCCCAGCATTTT	CASSLGAGLNQPQHF
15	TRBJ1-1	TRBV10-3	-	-	TGTGCCATCAGTGGCGGGGGGCGGGTGAACACTGAAGCTTTCTTT	CAISGGGRVNTEAFF
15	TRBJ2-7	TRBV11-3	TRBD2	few	TGTGCCAGCAGCTTGGCTAGCGGGGCATCCTACGAGCAGTACTTC	CASSLASGASYEQYF
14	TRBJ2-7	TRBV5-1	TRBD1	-	TGCGCCAGCAGCTTCAGAGGGGACAGCTACGAGCAGTACTTC	CASSFRGDSYEQYF
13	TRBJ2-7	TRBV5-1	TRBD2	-	TGCGCCAGCAGCCCCGGCGGGGGCTACGAGCAGTACTTC	CASSPGGGYEQYF
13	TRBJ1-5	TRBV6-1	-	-	TGTGCCAGCACCGCGAGGGAGGAGCAGCCCCAGCATTTT	CASTAREEQPQHF
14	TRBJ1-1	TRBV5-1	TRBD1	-	TGCGCCAGCAGGAGGGGGCTGGTGAACACTGAAGCTTTCTTT	CASRRGLVNTEAFF
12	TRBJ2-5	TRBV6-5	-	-	TGTGCCAGCAGTCTAGGAAGGGAGACCCAGTACTTC	CASSLGRETQYF
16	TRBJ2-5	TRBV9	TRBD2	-	TGTGCCAGCAGCGCCTCTAGCGGGAGAGGGCCGGAGACCCAGTACTTC	CASSASSGRGPETQYF
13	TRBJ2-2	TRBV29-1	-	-	TGCAGCGTTAATCAGGGGGGAACCGGGGAGCTGTTTTTT	CSVNQGGTGELFF
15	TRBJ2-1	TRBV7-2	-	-	TGTGCCAGCAGCTTAGATGGCTATAGCCTCAATGAGCAGTTCTTC	CASSLDGYSLNEQFF
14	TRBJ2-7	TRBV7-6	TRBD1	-	TGTGCCAGCAGCTTAGGACAGGGGACCTACGAGCAGTACTTC	CASSLGQGTYEQYF
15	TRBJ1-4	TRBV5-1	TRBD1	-	TGCGCCAGCAGGTTCTTCGGGACAGTGGATGAAAAACTGTTTTTT	CASRFFGTVDEKLFF
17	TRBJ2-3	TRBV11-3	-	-	TGTGCCAGCAGCCGAGTCGTGGGTCAGAGATTCACAGATACGCAGTATTTT	CASSRVVGQRFTDTQYF
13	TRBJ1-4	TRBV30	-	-	TGTGCCTGGAGTGCCCGGGTAGGAGAAAAACTGTTTTTT	CAWSARVGEKLFF
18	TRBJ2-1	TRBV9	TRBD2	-	TGTGCCAGCAGCGCTAGCTCCGGGACTAGCGGTTTATACAATGAGCAGTTCTTC	CASSASSGTSGLYNEQFF
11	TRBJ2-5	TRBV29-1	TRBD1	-	TGCAGCGTCAGGGGGCAAGAGACCCAGTACTTC	CSVRGQETQYF
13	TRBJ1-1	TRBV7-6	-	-	TGTGCCAGCAGCTTGCGACAGACCTCTGAAGCTTTCTTT	CASSLRQTSEAFF
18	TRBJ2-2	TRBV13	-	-	TGTGCCAGCAGCCCCGGCTGGGACCGGTTCGCGAACACCGGGGAGCTGTTTTTT	CASSPGWDRFANTGELFF
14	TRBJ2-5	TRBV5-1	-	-	TGCGCCAGCAGCCGGGGGGCTAGCACAGAGACCCAGTACTTC	CASSRGASTETQYF
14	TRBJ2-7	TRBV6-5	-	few	TGTGCCAGCAGTCCCTTCCGGACAGCCTACGAGCAGTACTTC	CASSPFRTAYEQYF
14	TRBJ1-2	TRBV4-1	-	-	TGCGCCAGCAGCCAAGTGGCGGGACTCGGTGGCTACACCTTC	CASSQVAGLGGYTF
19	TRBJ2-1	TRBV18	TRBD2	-	TGTGCCAGCTCACCGCAGGGACTAACCGACCTTAATACCTACAATGAGCAGTTCTTC	CASSPQGLTDLNTYNEQFF
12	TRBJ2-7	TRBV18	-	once	TGTGCCAGCTCACCCGAGGAACGGGAGCAGTACTTC	CASSPEEREQYF
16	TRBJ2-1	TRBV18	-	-	TGTGCCAGCTCACTTTCAGGTACCAGCTCCTACAATGAGCAGTTCTTC	CASSLSGTSSYNEQFF
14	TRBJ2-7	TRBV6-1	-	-	TGTGCCAGCAGTTTACGGACTGCTTTGGGCGAGCAGTACTTC	CASSLRTALGEQYF
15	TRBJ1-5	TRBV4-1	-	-	TGCGCCAGCACCCGTGAACAGAGTCGAAATCAGCCCCAGCATTTT	CASTREQSRNQPQHF
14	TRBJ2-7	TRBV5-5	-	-	TGTGCCAGCAGCTTAGGCCAGAGTTCCTACGAGCAGTACTTC	CASSLGQSSYEQYF
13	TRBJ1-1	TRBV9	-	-	TGTGCCGCCCCGGAGGGACCCAAACCGGAAGCTTTCTTT	CAAPEGPKPEAFF
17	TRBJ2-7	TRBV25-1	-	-	TGTGCCAGCAGTGACCCCCCCCCGGAGGGGGGTTCCTACGAGCAGTACTTC	CASSDPPPEGGSYEQYF
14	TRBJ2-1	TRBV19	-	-	TGTGCCAGTAGTAGGAGTAGCGGATACAATGAGCAGTTCTTC	CASSRSSGYNEQFF
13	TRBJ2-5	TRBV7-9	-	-	TGTGCCAGCGCTACAGGGTCCCCCCTGACCCAGTACTTC	CASATGSPLTQYF
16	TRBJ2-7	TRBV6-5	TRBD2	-	TGTGCCAGCAGTTACTCGATACTAGCGGGAGGCTACGAGCAGTACTTC	CASSYSILAGGYEQYF
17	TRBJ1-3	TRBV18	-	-	TGTGCCAGCTCACCAAACTTAGGGGGTTACTCTGGAAACACCATATATTTT	CASSPNLGGYSGNTIYF
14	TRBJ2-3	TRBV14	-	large	TGTGCCAGCAGCCAAGTAGTAAAAAGTCCCTGGCAGTATTTT	CASSQVVKSPWQYF
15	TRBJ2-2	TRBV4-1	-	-	TGCGCCAGCAGCCAAGACACTAACAGGGCCGGGGAGCTGTTTTTT	CASSQDTNRAGELFF
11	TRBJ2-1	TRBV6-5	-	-	TGTGCCAGCAGTTCGGGGAATGAGCAGTTCTTC	CASSSGNEQFF
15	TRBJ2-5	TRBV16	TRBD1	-	TGTGCCAGCAGCCAATACAGGGGAAATCAAGAGACCCAGTACTTC	CASSQYRGNQETQYF
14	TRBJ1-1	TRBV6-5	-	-	TGTGCCAGCAGTTACGACGGTGAGAACACTGAAGCTTTCTTT	CASSYDGENTEAFF
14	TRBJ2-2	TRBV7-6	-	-	TGTGCCAGCAGCTCGGAGGGAGGCCCCGGGGAGCTGTTTTTT	CASSSEGGPGELFF
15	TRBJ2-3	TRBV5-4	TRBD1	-	TGTGCCAGCAGCCTGGACAGGCCATCCACAGATACGCAGTATTTT	CASSLDRPSTDTQYF
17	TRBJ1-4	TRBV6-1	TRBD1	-	TGTGCCAGCAGTGCGGGACAGCTGGTTGCAACTAATGAAAAACTGTTTTTT	CASSAGQLVATNEKLFF